This record covers a single TCR beta chain. Its antigen is unknown. These data originate in a study of chemoradiotherapy in HPV16-positive cancers. Regarding the study as a whole: Non-HPV-specific T cells did not expand in tumors during treatment, whereas candidate HPV-specific clones and E7-related motifs did.

Profiling relied on immunoSEQ multiplex PCR, and the TCRdb table lists in-frame clones only, not all of them. There are more than 5,000 clones in the sample; around 91% occur only once, and under 2.5% lies in the top ten. The CDR3 is made up of 16 amino acids. V dropped 1 base and J dropped 4 bases, with 16 bases sitting between them. Germline values: CDR1 SGHTA, CDR2 FQGNSA. The chain is built from TRBV7-2 and TRBJ2-5; TRBD2 might be the D (6 bases). The sample here was blood, taken from a patient who underwent chemoradiotherapy. This clonotype was obtained from a human donor with HPV-associated anogenital cancer. CDR3 sequence: CASSLGSLGRGETQYF. CDR3 DNA sequence: TGTGCCAGCAGCTTAGGATCTCTCGGGAGAGGAGAGACCCAGTACTTC.